This TCR beta chain was captured in a study of T cells expressing NK-cell markers. On the study more broadly: HCMV seropositivity characterized seven of the eight sequenced donors, and seronegativity one. Study-level results: The CD3+CD56-NKG2C+ fraction of several donors was also led by these clonotypes. Dominant NKG2C+ clonotypes in about six donors made up about 1.0-7.0% of CD8+ T cells.

In the case of this clonotype: Its matching antigen is unknown.

5'RACE template switching built TCR beta cDNA with unique molecular identifiers. From the 5' RACE reads, TCRdb lists one entry per CDR3 protein and no DNA. The sample is made up of around 260,000 distinct CDR3 sequences, and the top ten hold about 4% of it. There are 19 residues in the CDR3. The V gene's germline CDR1 is SGHTA and CDR2 FQGNSA. The sequencing sample was made of blood T cells: a sorted CD56 or NKG2C T cell subset, CD4+ or CD8+ T cells, or bulk PBMC T cells (not recorded which). This TCR came from a woman aged 18-70 years in good health. V is TRBV7-2 and J is TRBJ2-5; TCRdb selects TRBD2, and the lack of DNA leaves this call unchecked. The CDR3 is CASSFAQGLAGGNQETQYF.